This record covers a single T cell receptor beta chain. The test was conducted at deep level. Repertoires were generated with immunoSEQ multiplex PCR, while TCRdb's copy carries only in-frame clones and drops some. The sample holds about 600,000 clones, more than 95% seen once. This record comes from a study of shared clonotypes between healthy human individuals. This CDR3 has 17 amino acids. Trimming took 1 base from V and 4 from J, leaving 23 bases between them. Looked up from germline, CDR1 is SQVTM and CDR2 is ANQGSEA. Terminally differentiated effector memory CD45RA+ cells were excluded from the naive CD8 cells, which were CD45RO-negative and positively selected for CCR7.

Sequenced material: naive CD8+ T cells sorted from blood. The clonotype originates from a man younger than 40 in good health. The chain combines TRBV29-1 with TRBJ2-7; possibly TRBD2 for D (7 bases). DNA of the CDR3: TGCAGCGTTGAAGGTGCCACGGGGGGCTCCTCCCCATACGAGCAGTACTTC. As protein: CSVEGATGGSSPYEQYF.